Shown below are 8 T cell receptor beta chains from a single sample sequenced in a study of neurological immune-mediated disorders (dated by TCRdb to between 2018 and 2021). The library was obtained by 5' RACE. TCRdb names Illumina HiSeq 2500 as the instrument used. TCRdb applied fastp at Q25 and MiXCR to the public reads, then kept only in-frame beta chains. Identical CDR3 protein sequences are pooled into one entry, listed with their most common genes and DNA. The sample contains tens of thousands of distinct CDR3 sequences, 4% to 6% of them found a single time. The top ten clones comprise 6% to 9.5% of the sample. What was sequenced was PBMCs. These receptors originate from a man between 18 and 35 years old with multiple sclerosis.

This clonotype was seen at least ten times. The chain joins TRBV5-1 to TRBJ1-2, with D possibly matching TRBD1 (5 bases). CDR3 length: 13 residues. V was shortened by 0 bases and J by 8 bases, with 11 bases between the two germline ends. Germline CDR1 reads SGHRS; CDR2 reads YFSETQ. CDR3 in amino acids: CASSLGDPKGYTF. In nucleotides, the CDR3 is TGCGCCAGCAGCTTGGGGGACCCGAAGGGCTACACCTTC.

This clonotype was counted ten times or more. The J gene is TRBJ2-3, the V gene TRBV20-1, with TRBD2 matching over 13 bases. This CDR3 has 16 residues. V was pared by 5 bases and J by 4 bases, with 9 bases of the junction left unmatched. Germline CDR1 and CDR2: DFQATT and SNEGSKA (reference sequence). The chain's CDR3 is CSAPPGLAGVPDTQYF. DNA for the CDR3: TGCAGTGCTCCCCCCGGACTAGCGGGAGTCCCAGATACGCAGTATTTT.

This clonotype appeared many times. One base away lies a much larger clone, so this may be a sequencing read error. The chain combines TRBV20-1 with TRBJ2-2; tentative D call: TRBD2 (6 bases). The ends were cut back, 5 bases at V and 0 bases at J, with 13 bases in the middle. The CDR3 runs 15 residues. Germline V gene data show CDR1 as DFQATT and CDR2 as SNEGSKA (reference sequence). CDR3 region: CSAFPGVTNTGELFF. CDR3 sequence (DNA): TGCAGTGCTTTCCCGGGGGTCACGAACACCGGGGAGCTGTTTTTT.

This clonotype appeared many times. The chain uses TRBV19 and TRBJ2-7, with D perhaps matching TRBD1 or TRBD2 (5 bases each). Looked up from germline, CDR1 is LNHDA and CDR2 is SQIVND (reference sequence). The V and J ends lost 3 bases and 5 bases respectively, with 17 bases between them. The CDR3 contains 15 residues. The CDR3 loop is CASSIKRDRPNEQYF. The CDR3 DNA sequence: TGTGCCAGTAGTATCAAGAGGGACCGGCCTAACGAGCAGTACTTC.

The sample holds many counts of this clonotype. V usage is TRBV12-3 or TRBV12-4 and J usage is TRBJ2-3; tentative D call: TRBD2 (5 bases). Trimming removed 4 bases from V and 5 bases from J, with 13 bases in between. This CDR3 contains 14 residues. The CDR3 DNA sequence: TGTGCCAGCAGTTGGCACCTTGAGGGAGATACGCAGTATTTT. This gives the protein CASSWHLEGDTQYF.

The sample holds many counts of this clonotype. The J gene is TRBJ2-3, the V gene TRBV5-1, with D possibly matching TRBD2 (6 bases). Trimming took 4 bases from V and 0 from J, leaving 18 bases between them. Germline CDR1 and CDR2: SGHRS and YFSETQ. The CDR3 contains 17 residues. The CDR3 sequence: CASSPQPLATSTDTQYF. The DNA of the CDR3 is TGCGCCAGCAGCCCTCAACCTCTAGCGACTAGCACAGATACGCAGTATTTT.

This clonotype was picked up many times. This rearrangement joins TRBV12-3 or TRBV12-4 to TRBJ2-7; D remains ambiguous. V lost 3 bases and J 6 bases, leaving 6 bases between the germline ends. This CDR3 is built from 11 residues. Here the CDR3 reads CASSFSGEQYF. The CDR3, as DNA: TGTGCCAGCAGTTTTTCTGGCGAGCAGTACTTC.

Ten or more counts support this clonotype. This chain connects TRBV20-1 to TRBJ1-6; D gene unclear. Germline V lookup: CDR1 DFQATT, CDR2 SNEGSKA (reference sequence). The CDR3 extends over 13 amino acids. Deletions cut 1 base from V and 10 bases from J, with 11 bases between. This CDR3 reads CSARVGFQSPLHF. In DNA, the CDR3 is TGCAGTGCTAGAGTAGGGTTCCAGTCACCCCTCCACTTT.